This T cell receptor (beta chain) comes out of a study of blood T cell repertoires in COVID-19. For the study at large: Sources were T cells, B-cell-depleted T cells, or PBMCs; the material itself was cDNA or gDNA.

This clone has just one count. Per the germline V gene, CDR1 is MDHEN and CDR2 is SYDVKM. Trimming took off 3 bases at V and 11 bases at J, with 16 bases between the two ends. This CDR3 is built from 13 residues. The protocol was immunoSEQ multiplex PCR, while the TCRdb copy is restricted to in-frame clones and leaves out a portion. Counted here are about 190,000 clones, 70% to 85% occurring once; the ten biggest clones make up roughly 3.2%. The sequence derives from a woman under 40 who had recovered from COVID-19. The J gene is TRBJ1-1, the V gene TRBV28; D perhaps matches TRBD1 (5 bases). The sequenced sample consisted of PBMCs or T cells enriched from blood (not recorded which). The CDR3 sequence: CASSFVQGFSAFF. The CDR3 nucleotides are TGTGCCAGCAGTTTCGTTCAGGGTTTTAGCGCTTTCTTT. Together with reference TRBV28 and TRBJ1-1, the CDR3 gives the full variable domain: DVKVTQSSRYLVKRTGEKVFLECVQDMDHENMFWYRQDPGLGLRLIYFSYDVKMKEKGDIPEGYSVSREKKERFSLILESASTNQTSMYLCASSFVQGFSAFFGQGTRLTVV.